Sequencing of this TCR beta chain was carried out in a study of technical replicates of blood from four donors. V shed 3 bases, J shed 4 bases, and the junction held 7 bases outside the gene matches. The germline V gene has CDR1 LNHDA and CDR2 SQIVND (reference sequence). This CDR3 region has 15 residues. This table comes from immunoSEQ multiplex PCR, and its TCRdb copy is limited to in-frame clones, with some not included. The sample has just under 100,000 clones; roughly 96% are singletons. The sample taken for sequencing was T cells isolated from PBMCs. V is TRBV19 and J is TRBJ1-2; 8 bases map to TRBD1. This TCR came from a human donor in good health. This CDR3 is CASSISGGDGYGYTF. The DNA for the CDR3 is TGTGCCAGTAGTATCTCAGGGGGCGACGGCTATGGCTACACCTTC.